Listed below are T cell receptor beta chains from one sample, sequenced in a study of OX40 agonist ivuxolimab in advanced cancers. TCRdb's copy holds only in-frame clones and misses some; the assay was immunoSEQ multiplex PCR. This table holds tens of thousands of clones, around 80% found once. The sequencing here drew on CD4+ or CD8+ T cells sorted from blood, taken in a trial of the OX40 agonist ivuxolimab. The receptors here all came from an adult with an advanced solid tumor such as melanoma, head and neck, liver or kidney cancer. CDR3s include the opening cysteine and the closing phenylalanine or tryptophan. Each record gives: J gene, V gene, CDR3 protein.

TRBJ2-2,TRBV15,CATSRDWGRGRDRIGELFF
TRBJ1-3,TRBV12-2,CASRHIVPNSGNTIYF
TRBJ2-4,TRBV27,CASSLSSGTLAKNIQYF
TRBJ1-1,TRBV29-1,CSVGQGWGMNTEAFF
TRBJ2-5,TRBV30,CAWSVGGNGETQYF
TRBJ2-1,TRBV11-2,CASSFRGSGIYNEQFF
TRBJ1-1,TRBV5-5,CASSPSVGRWTEAFF
TRBJ2-3,TRBV6-9,CASSSVTRDTQYF
TRBJ2-1,TRBV5-5,CASSPDTYNEQFF
TRBJ2-5,TRBV30,CAWSVGLAGGETQYF
TRBJ1-2,TRBV30,CAWSVPGQGARGYTF